This T cell receptor beta chain was retrieved from a study of beta chain features in type 1 diabetes. Findings of the study overall: For Type 1 diabetes patients, all four CD4+ subsets carried TCRB CDR3s that were moderately but significantly shorter. The naive, central memory and Treg TCRB repertoires looked more alike in patients than they did in healthy donors.

Naive, central memory, regulatory and stem cell-like memory cells within the CD4+ compartment were sorted using CD45RO/CCR7/CD25/CD127/CD95/CD27. Purity exceeded 98% in all sorted populations. Expressed TCRB transcripts were sequenced because the entire RNA isolate underwent reverse transcription. Libraries were prepared by immunoSEQ multiplex PCR; TCRdb keeps only in-frame clonotypes and omits some of them. The data show hundreds of thousands of clones, approximately 11% seen once. This clone was detected only a few times. The antigen is not known. This CDR3 comprises 10 residues. Germline V gene data show CDR1 as LNHDA and CDR2 as SQIVND (reference sequence).

Sequencing was performed on naive CD4+ T cells from blood. The rearrangement uses TRBV19 and TRBJ2-1, with D unclear. The receptor was derived from a woman aged 25 to 39 in good health. Here the CDR3 DNA reads TGTGCTTTGCACGGCAATGAGCAGTTCTTC. Translation gives CALHGNEQFF.